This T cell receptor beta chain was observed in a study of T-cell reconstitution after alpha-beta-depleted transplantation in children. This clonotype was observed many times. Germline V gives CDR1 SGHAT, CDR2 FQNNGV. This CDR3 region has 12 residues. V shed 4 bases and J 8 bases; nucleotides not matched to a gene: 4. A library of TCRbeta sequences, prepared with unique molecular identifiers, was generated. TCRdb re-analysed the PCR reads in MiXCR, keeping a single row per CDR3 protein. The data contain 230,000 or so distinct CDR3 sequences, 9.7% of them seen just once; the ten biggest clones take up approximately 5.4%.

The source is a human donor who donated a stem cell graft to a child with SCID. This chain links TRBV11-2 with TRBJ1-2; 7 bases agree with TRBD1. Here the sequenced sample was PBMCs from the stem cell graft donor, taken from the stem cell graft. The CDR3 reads CASSWTGYGYTF. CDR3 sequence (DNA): TGTGCCAGCAGCTGGACAGGATACGGCTACACCTTC. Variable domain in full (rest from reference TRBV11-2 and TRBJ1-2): EAGVAQSPRYKIIEKRQSVAFWCNPISGHATLYWYQQILGQGPKLLIQFQNNGVVDDSQLPKDRFSAERLKGVDSTLKIQPAKLEDSAVYLCASSWTGYGYTFGSGTRLTVV.